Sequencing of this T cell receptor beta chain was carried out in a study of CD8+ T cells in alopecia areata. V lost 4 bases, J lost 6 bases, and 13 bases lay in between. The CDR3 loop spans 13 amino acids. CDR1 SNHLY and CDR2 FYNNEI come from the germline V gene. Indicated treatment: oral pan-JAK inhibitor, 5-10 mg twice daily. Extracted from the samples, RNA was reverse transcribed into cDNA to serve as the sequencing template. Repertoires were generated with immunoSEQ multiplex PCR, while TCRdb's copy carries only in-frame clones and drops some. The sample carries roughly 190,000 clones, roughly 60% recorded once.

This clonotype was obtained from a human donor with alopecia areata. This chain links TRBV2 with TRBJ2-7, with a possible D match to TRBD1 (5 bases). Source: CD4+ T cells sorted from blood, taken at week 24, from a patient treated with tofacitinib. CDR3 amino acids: CASSVAGIGEQYF. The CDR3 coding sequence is TGTGCCAGCAGTGTAGCAGGGATCGGCGAGCAGTACTTC. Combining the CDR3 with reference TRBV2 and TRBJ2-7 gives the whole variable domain EPEVTQTPSHQVTQMGQEVILRCVPISNHLYFYWYRQILGQKVEFLVSFYNNEISEKSEIFDDQFSVERPDGSNFTLKIRSTKLEDSAMYFCASSVAGIGEQYFGPGTRLTVT.